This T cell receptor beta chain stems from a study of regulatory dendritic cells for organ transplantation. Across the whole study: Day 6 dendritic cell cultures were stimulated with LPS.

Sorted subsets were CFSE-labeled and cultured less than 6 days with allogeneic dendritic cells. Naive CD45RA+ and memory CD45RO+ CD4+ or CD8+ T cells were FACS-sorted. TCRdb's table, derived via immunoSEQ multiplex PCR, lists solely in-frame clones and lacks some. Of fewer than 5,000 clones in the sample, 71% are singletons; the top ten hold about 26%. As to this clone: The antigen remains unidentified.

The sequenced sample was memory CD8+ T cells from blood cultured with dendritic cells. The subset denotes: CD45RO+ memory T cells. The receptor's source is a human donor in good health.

In DNA, the CDR3 is TGTGCCAGCAGTTTGTTTTCAGGGGCCAATCAGCCCCAGCATTTT. Translation: CASSLFSGANQPQHF. V gene TRBV27 combines with J gene TRBJ1-5; D may be TRBD1 (6 bases). The CDR3 sequence is 15 residues long. Between the trimmed V and J ends, which lost 3 bases and 3 bases, there was a span of 12 bases. Germline loops: CDR1 MNHEY, CDR2 SMNVEV (reference sequence).